This T cell receptor beta chain was captured in a study of blood T cell repertoires in COVID-19. In the authors' workflow: Reference gene primer amplification in the assay estimated nucleated cell counts. Generated by immunoSEQ multiplex PCR, the TCRdb table keeps only in-frame clones and is missing some. V, J and clone size derive from that table, while D and trimming were established from the DNA sequence. The sample yields approximately 150,000 clones, around 86% seen once. The germline V gene encodes CDR1 MGHRA and CDR2 YSYEKL. V lost 0 bases and J lost 4, with 10 bases in between. The length of the CDR3 is 14 residues.

Sequencing input: peripheral blood. This sequence was found in a human donor in a cohort sampled during active COVID-19. V usage is TRBV4-1 and J usage is TRBJ2-7; no definite D call. CDR3 DNA: TGCGCCAGCAGCCAAGATAACCCAGATTACGAGCAGTACTTC. Its translation is CASSQDNPDYEQYF.